These 14 T cell receptor beta chains were all obtained from the same sample, sequenced in a study of cytomegalovirus exposure and HLA in healthy donors. PCR used 60 Vbeta primers and 13 Jbeta primers. Generated by immunoSEQ multiplex PCR, the TCRdb table keeps only in-frame clones and is missing some. The sample has around 130,000 clones, over 70% seen once. Sequenced material: PBMCs. These receptors were taken from a woman aged 40 to 50 in good health and CMV-seropositive.

This clone was observed a handful of times. CDR3 sequence (DNA): TGTGCCAGCAGCGACAGGGAATGGACTGAAGCTTTCTTT. It specifies CASSDREWTEAFF. V is TRBV5-4 and J is TRBJ1-1; 7 bases align to TRBD1. Germline assignment: CDR1 SGHNT and CDR2 YYREEE (reference sequence). V shed 4 bases, J shed 5 bases, and the junction held 5 bases outside the gene matches. The CDR3 runs 13 residues.

The rearrangement links TRBV28 to TRBJ1-1, with TRBD1 identical over 7 bases. The CDR3 contains 12 residues. V was clipped by 7 bases and J by 7 bases; unmatched bases: 6. In germline, CDR1 is MDHEN, CDR2 SYDVKM. The CDR3 DNA reads TGTGCCAGCATTGGCGACAGGGTTGAAGCTTTCTTT. Protein product: CASIGDRVEAFF.

V is TRBV5-1 and J is TRBJ1-4, with TRBD1 as a possible D gene (6 bases). This CDR3 has 14 residues. Per the germline V gene, CDR1 is SGHRS and CDR2 is YFSETQ. V was clipped by 4 bases and J by 8 bases, with 15 bases between them. The CDR3 region is CASSQQGFGEKLFF. CDR3 coding DNA: TGCGCCAGCAGCCAGCAGGGGTTCGGGGAAAAACTGTTTTTT. The variable domain in full, with the rest retrieved from reference TRBV5-1 and TRBJ1-4, is KAGVTQTPRYLIKTRGQQVTLSCSPISGHRSVSWYQQTPGQGLQFLFEYFSETQRNKGNFPGRFSGRQFSNSRSEMNVSTLELGDSALYLCASSQQGFGEKLFFGSGTQLSVL.

The rearrangement joins TRBV27 to TRBJ2-7; D uncertain. The CDR3 is 13 amino acids. Trimming stripped 6 bases from V and 0 bases from J, with 9 bases between. The V gene's germline CDR1 is MNHEY and CDR2 SMNVEV (reference sequence). The CDR3 sequence is CASRHASSYEQYF. The CDR3 nucleotides are TGTGCCAGCAGACACGCTAGCTCCTACGAGCAGTACTTC.

The chain carries TRBV11-2 and TRBJ2-1; TRBD2 aligns across 12 bases. Germline-derived CDR1 and CDR2 are SGHAT and FQNNGV. J gave up 9 bases and V 1 base, and 7 bases lay outside the gene matches. This CDR3 comprises 16 residues. CDR3: CASSLAGLAGGSEQFF. CDR3 nucleotides: TGTGCCAGCAGCTTAGCGGGGCTAGCGGGGGGGTCTGAGCAGTTCTTC. The entire variable domain, with the rest obtained from reference TRBV11-2 and TRBJ2-1, is as follows: EAGVAQSPRYKIIEKRQSVAFWCNPISGHATLYWYQQILGQGPKLLIQFQNNGVVDDSQLPKDRFSAERLKGVDSTLKIQPAKLEDSAVYLCASSLAGLAGGSEQFFGPGTRLTVL.

The V call is TRBV30, the J call TRBJ2-7, with D uncertain. V lost 0 bases and J lost 0, with 6 bases in between. Germline CDR1 is GTSNPN and CDR2 is SVGIG (reference sequence). The CDR3 consists of 13 residues. The CDR3, as DNA: TGTGCCTGGAGTGTTGCGTCCTCCTACGAGCAGTACTTC. Its protein is CAWSVASSYEQYF.

V is TRBV30 and J is TRBJ2-3; 9 bases match TRBD1. V shed 0 bases and J 1 base; nucleotides not matched to a gene: 8. The CDR3 is 17 amino acids. The V gene's germline CDR1 is GTSNPN and CDR2 SVGIG (reference sequence). CDR3 sequence reads: CAWSVRGWDRGTDTQYF. Here the CDR3 DNA reads TGTGCCTGGAGTGTACGGGGTTGGGACAGGGGCACAGATACGCAGTATTTT.

The gene calls are TRBV2 and TRBJ1-6; unclear D gene. Trimming shortened V by 8 bases and J by 9 bases, and 32 bases separated the two germline ends. Looked up from germline, CDR1 is SNHLY and CDR2 is FYNNEI. CDR3 size: 19 residues. The CDR3 sequence is CASGPYVDMMAAVGSPLHF. The CDR3 DNA follows: TGTGCCAGCGGCCCCTATGTGGATATGATGGCGGCGGTTGGTTCACCCCTCCACTTT. The whole variable domain, remainder taken from reference TRBV2 and TRBJ1-6, is EPEVTQTPSHQVTQMGQEVILRCVPISNHLYFYWYRQILGQKVEFLVSFYNNEISEKSEIFDDQFSVERPDGSNFTLKIRSTKLEDSAMYFCASGPYVDMMAAVGSPLHFGNGTRLTVT.

The chain has TRBV19 and TRBJ2-7, with a possible D match to TRBD1 (6 bases). The CDR3 runs 17 residues. Looked up from germline, CDR1 is LNHDA and CDR2 is SQIVND (reference sequence). Trimming took off 1 base at V and 0 bases at J, with 16 bases between the two ends. The CDR3 loop reads CASSIGQGQGHSYEQYF. DNA of the CDR3: TGTGCCAGTAGTATAGGGCAAGGGCAGGGGCACTCCTACGAGCAGTACTTC.

This sequence joins TRBV6-1 and TRBJ2-7, with a weak D call TRBD1 (7 bases). Trimming cost V 0 bases and J 4 bases, with 22 bases left between them. Per germline, CDR1 MNHNS and CDR2 SASEGT. The CDR3 sequence is 18 residues long. DNA for the CDR3: TGTGCCAGCAGTGAAGCGGGCCCAGGGTGGTCAGGGGGGTACGAGCAGTACTTC. Its translation is CASSEAGPGWSGGYEQYF.

This rearrangement joins TRBV11-3 to TRBJ2-2; unclear D gene. The germline CDR1 and CDR2 sequences are SGHNT and YENEEA. The germline V and J ends were trimmed by 4 bases and 7 bases, with 7 bases remaining between them. CDR3 length equals 12 residues. CDR3 protein: CASSYRSGELFF. CDR3 DNA: TGTGCCAGCAGCTACCGGAGCGGGGAGCTGTTTTTT.

The V and J genes are TRBV18 and TRBJ1-1, with TRBD1 matching over 9 bases. The junction had 21 bases not matched to a gene; V was cut back by 5 bases and J by 5 bases. Germline V gene sequence: CDR1 KGHSH, CDR2 LQKENI. The CDR3 is 19 residues long. This chain's CDR3 is CASSNRGRIGEQGATEAFF. The CDR3 bases are TGTGCCAGCTCAAACAGGGGGCGTATTGGGGAACAGGGGGCTACTGAAGCTTTCTTT. Full variable domain (rest looked up from reference TRBV18 and TRBJ1-1): NAGVMQNPRHLVRRRGQEARLRCSPMKGHSHVYWYRQLPEEGLKFMVYLQKENIIDESGMPKERFSAEFPKEGPSILRIQQVVRGDSAAYFCASSNRGRIGEQGATEAFFGQGTRLTVV.

The V gene is TRBV19, the J gene TRBJ2-7; weak D call: TRBD2 (6 bases). From germline, CDR1 is LNHDA and CDR2 SQIVND (reference sequence). V shed 2 bases and J shed 2 bases, with 13 bases lying between them. This CDR3 has 15 residues. The CDR3 loop reads CASSIRDLGTYEQYF. CDR3 DNA: TGTGCCAGTAGTATACGGGACTTGGGGACCTACGAGCAGTACTTC.

V and J are TRBV9 and TRBJ1-2; D unresolved. The CDR3 length is 13 residues. Germline V gene data show CDR1 as SGDLS and CDR2 as YYNGEE. V lost 5 bases to trimming and J lost 1 base, with 9 bases between them. CDR3 sequence (DNA): TGTGCCAGCAGTGCCTTAGTTAACTATGGCTACACCTTC. Residues: CASSALVNYGYTF.